The rows below give T cell receptor beta chains drawn from one sample of a study of T cell responses to AZD1222 COVID-19 vaccine. TCRdb keeps only in-frame clones here, not all; method: immunoSEQ multiplex PCR. The sample lists approximately 120,000 clones, approximately 90% occurring once. Sample: peripheral blood, taken on day 0 of MenACWY control vaccination. The receptors originated from an adult in good health. Both conserved end residues are part of each CDR3.

j_gene,v_gene,len,CDR3aa
TRBJ1-5,TRBV6-5,14,CASTPGTGDQPQHF
TRBJ1-2,TRBV11-3,13,CASSLSGGIGYTF
TRBJ1-1,TRBV10-1,16,CASSEPPGQGFTEAFF
TRBJ1-6,TRBV11-2,15,CASSLSGGRRSPLHF
TRBJ1-2,TRBV6-5,13,CASTKGDDYGYTF
TRBJ1-1,TRBV10-3,14,CAISAGGASTEAFF
TRBJ2-3,TRBV5-5,14,CASSAGTFTDTQYF
TRBJ2-5,TRBV6-5,15,CASSRTGTGEETQYF
TRBJ1-1,TRBV2,16,CASSGPPGRENTEAFF
TRBJ2-1,TRBV9,15,CASSPWSVSYNEQFF
TRBJ1-1,TRBV6-2/TRBV6-3,12,CASSQARTEAFF
TRBJ2-7,TRBV19,16,CASSPPRDTSFGEQYF
TRBJ1-1,TRBV5-1,15,CASSATGGAETEAFF
TRBJ2-1,TRBV10-3,14,CAISSLGNYNEQFF
TRBJ1-2,TRBV3-1/TRBV3-2,15,CASSHGTLIYYGYTF
TRBJ2-5,TRBV5-1,12,CASSPLRGTQYF
TRBJ2-5,TRBV2,13,CASTSRGRETQYF
TRBJ1-2,TRBV9,17,CASSAGQGSVARNGYTF
TRBJ2-5,TRBV29-1,15,CSVEFLQGAWETQYF
TRBJ1-6,TRBV2,16,CASSRLLGVGSSPLHF
TRBJ2-3,TRBV29-1,13,CSVHGGVTDTQYF
TRBJ2-1,TRBV11-3,16,CASTTSSLALYNEQFF
TRBJ2-2,TRBV7-2,14,CATAGLGSTGELFF
TRBJ1-1,TRBV5-5,15,CASSLSDYLNTEAFF
TRBJ2-3,TRBV10-3,14,CAISPGQGGDTQYF
TRBJ2-1,TRBV13,15,CASSPVEGAYNEQFF
TRBJ2-7,TRBV30,12,CAWSPSSYEQYF
TRBJ2-5,TRBV5-4,15,CASSLSPSGQETQYF
TRBJ2-7,TRBV7-8,16,CASSPVAPSVPNEQYF
TRBJ1-6,TRBV7-2,13,CASGDRWNSPLHF
TRBJ1-3,TRBV5-1,16,CASSLASALSGNTIYF